The following is a TCR beta chain sequence with its context. Preparing the TCRbeta library involved the use of unique molecular identifiers. TCRdb re-derived calls from the PCR reads in MiXCR, one entry per CDR3 protein. Among approximately 500,000 distinct CDR3 sequences listed, over 25% were seen once. The record originates from a study of T-cell reconstitution after alpha-beta-depleted transplantation in children. V was clipped by 3 bases and J by 13 bases, with 16 bases between them. The CDR3 is 13 amino acids. The germline V gene encodes CDR1 LNHDA and CDR2 SQIVND (reference sequence). The sequenced sample was PBMCs, obtained before TCRalphabeta/CD19-depleted stem cell transplant. This TCR derives from a boy under three years old with Wiskott-Aldrich syndrome, due to receive a stem cell transplant. The chain recombines TRBV19 with TRBJ2-1; possible D gene TRBD2, 5 bases. CDR3 in amino acids: CASSISRGSIQFF. The CDR3 DNA reads TGTGCCAGTAGTATTTCTCGAGGGAGTATCCAGTTCTTC.